Below, 18 T cell receptor beta chains from the same sample are listed, as sequenced in a study of tissue T cells after allogeneic stem cell transplantation. Method: immunoSEQ multiplex PCR; TCRdb's copy keeps in-frame clones and lacks some. The data contain about 21,000 clones, around 77% of them singletons. The sequenced material came from spleen. These receptors came from a female BALB/c mouse in good health. Strain haplotype (MHC): H2-d.

Concerning this clone itself: Mouse names are used for the genes. The read is 1 residue too short to cover the CDR3 end, so that end is filled in from the germline J gene. The rearrangement uses TRBV13-2 and TRBJ1-2; D is possibly TRBD1 (6 bases). Germline V gene data show CDR1 as NNHNN and CDR2 as SYGAGS (reference sequence). The length of the CDR3 is 15 residues. V shed 1 base and J shed 1 base, with 11 bases lying between them. The CDR3 DNA, read in part, is TGTGCCAGCGGTGATCCGGGACAAATAAACTCCGACTACACC. This translates into CASGDPGQINSDYT. The CDR3 in its entirety is CASGDPGQINSDYTF.

Concerning this clone: Gene labels here are mouse ones. The read falls 1 residue short of the CDR3 end, and the missing part is taken from the germline J gene. The chain carries TRBV13-2 and TRBJ2-7; D is unresolved. The germline V gene has CDR1 NNHNN and CDR2 SYGAGS (reference sequence). The V end lost 2 bases, the J end lost 0 bases, and 0 bases lay between the germline ends. There are 11 residues in the CDR3. Partial CDR3 DNA: TGTGCCAGCGGTGACTCCTATGAACAGTAC. This codes for CASGDSYEQY. The CDR3 in its entirety is CASGDSYEQYF.

Notes on this clone: Any gene name here is a mouse gene name. Read data end 1 residue before the CDR3 end; the end is taken from the germline J gene. The rearrangement joins TRBV2 to TRBJ1-4, with TRBD1 identical over 9 bases. This CDR3 contains 16 residues. J lost 1 base, V lost 1 base, and 1 base had no gene match. Germline V gene data show CDR1 as LGHNA and CDR2 as YSYQKL. The sequenced part of the CDR3 DNA is TGTGCCAGCAGCCAAGCGGGACAGGGTTCCAACGAAAGATTATTT. The encoded protein is CASSQAGQGSNERLF. The entire CDR3 is CASSQAGQGSNERLFF.

Worth noting for this clone: Gene names are the mouse ones. The read finishes 1 residue shy of the CDR3 end, and the germline J gene is used to complete it. This chain uses TRBV15 with TRBJ2-3; TRBD2 matches 9 bases. V trimming: 4 bases; J trimming: 1 base; junction bases outside the gene matches: 6. This CDR3 region has 16 residues. The germline V gene has CDR1 SGHND and CDR2 FRSKSL. CDR3 protein: CASSSLGGEGAETLYF. Partial CDR3 DNA: TGTGCCAGCAGTTCACTGGGGGGAGAGGGTGCAGAAACGCTGTAT.

With respect to this clone: Germline and genes: mouse. The read ends 1 residue shy of where the CDR3 ends; the end is completed using the germline J gene. The chain has TRBV13-2 and TRBJ1-1; possibly TRBD1 for D (6 bases). Per germline, CDR1 NNHNN and CDR2 SYGAGS (reference sequence). The germline V and J ends were trimmed by 2 bases and 0 bases, with 8 bases remaining between them. This CDR3 contains 14 residues. The covered CDR3 bases are TGTGCCAGCGGTGAGGGGACAACAAACACAGAAGTCTTC. It is translated as CASGEGTTNTEVF. The CDR3, in full, reads CASGEGTTNTEVFF.

As for this clone: Gene names are the mouse ones. Read coverage stops 1 residue before the CDR3 terminus; the germline J gene supplies the remainder. The genes are TRBV5 and TRBJ2-2; 7 nucleotides match TRBD2. The CDR3 consists of 16 residues. Germline CDR1 is LGHNA and CDR2 is YNLKQL (reference sequence). V was pared by 0 bases and J by 0 bases, with 1 base of the junction left unmatched. The CDR3: CASSQDWGSNTGQLYF. Partial CDR3 DNA: TGTGCCAGCAGCCAAGACTGGGGGTCAAACACCGGGCAGCTCTAC.

For this clone: Gene names denote mouse genes. The read gets to within 1 residue of the CDR3 end, and the germline J gene fills in the rest. The gene calls are TRBV17 and TRBJ1-4, with 7 bases aligning to TRBD1. V shed 3 bases, J shed 7 bases, and the junction held 8 bases outside the gene matches. Germline CDR1 MNHDT, CDR2 YYDKIL. The CDR3 is made up of 15 amino acids. The CDR3 is CASSSRDRPGERLFF. Partial CDR3 DNA: TGTGCTAGCAGTAGTAGGGACAGACCGGGCGAAAGATTATTT.

About this clone itself: Gene names and germline refer to mouse. The read ends 1 residue shy of where the CDR3 ends; the end is completed using the germline J gene. The chain uses TRBV19 and TRBJ1-4, with 8 bases aligning to TRBD1. There are 15 residues in the CDR3. The junction had 6 bases not matched to a gene; V was cut back by 5 bases and J by 3 bases. In germline, CDR1 is FNHDT, CDR2 SITEND (reference sequence). The CDR3 bases that were read are TGTGCCAGCAGCCCGCGACAGGGGACCAACGAAAGATTATTT. Protein product: CASSPRQGTNERLF. The CDR3 in its entirety is CASSPRQGTNERLFF.

On this clone: Genes here carry mouse names. Read sequence stops 1 residue before the CDR3 end, and the germline J gene provides the missing end. The chain recombines TRBV13-1 with TRBJ1-1, with no clear D. CDR3 length: 12 amino acids. Germline V gene data show CDR1 as NSHNY and CDR2 as SYGAGN. V gave up 5 bases and J gave up 0 bases, with 5 bases separating them. CDR3 DNA, as far as it was read: TGTGCCAGCAGCGGCCCAAACACAGAAGTCTTC. Protein product: CASSGPNTEVF. The complete CDR3 sequence is CASSGPNTEVFF.

Points on this clone: Mouse germline and gene names are used. The missing CDR3 end, 1 residue past where the read stops, is filled in from the germline J gene. The chain couples TRBV2 to TRBJ2-4, with 8 bases lining up with TRBD2. The CDR3 is made up of 18 amino acids. Trimming at V came to 0 bases and at J to 0 bases, leaving 8 bases not matched to a gene. CDR1 and CDR2 (germline): LGHNA, YSYQKL. The part of the CDR3 DNA that was read is TGTGCCAGCAGCCAAGATAGGACTGGGAGGACTAGTCAAAACACCTTGTAC. As protein: CASSQDRTGRTSQNTLY. The entire CDR3 protein is CASSQDRTGRTSQNTLYF.

Of note for this clone: The genes and germline here are from mouse. From the germline J gene comes the end of the CDR3, since the read stops 1 residue before it. The genes are TRBV14 and TRBJ2-1; 12 bases line up with TRBD2. In germline, CDR1 is SGHDT, CDR2 FRDEAV. V lost 1 base and J lost 5; bases outside the gene matches: 7. The CDR3 extends over 17 amino acids. The CDR3 DNA, read in part, is TGTGCCAGCAGTTTCCCGACTGGGGGGGCGCGAGATGCTGAGCAGTTC. It yields the protein CASSFPTGGARDAEQF. The full-length CDR3 reads as CASSFPTGGARDAEQFF.

About this clone: Each gene name is a mouse one. The missing CDR3 end, 1 residue past where the read stops, is filled in from the germline J gene. The chain combines TRBV13-2 with TRBJ1-6; TRBD1 matches at 8 bases. TRBJ1-6 is an ORF; its function is uncertain. The V gene end was trimmed by 2 bases and the J gene end by 2 bases; junction bases not matched to a gene: 3. CDR1 is NNHNN and CDR2 is SYGAGS in the germline V gene (reference sequence). CDR3 length equals 16 residues. CDR3: CASGEGQGPYNSPLYF. The CDR3 DNA, read in part, is TGTGCCAGCGGTGAAGGACAGGGACCCTATAATTCGCCCCTCTAC.

Worth noting for this clone: These gene names are mouse names. With the read ending 1 residue before the CDR3 end, the germline J gene is used to fill in that end. The gene calls are TRBV1 and TRBJ1-1; D ambiguous. V lost 0 bases to trimming and J lost 2 bases, with 4 bases between them. The CDR3 has 13 amino acids. In germline, CDR1 is NSQYPW, CDR2 LRSPGD (reference sequence). The covered CDR3 bases are TGCACCTGCAGTGCAGATCACAACACAGAAGTCTTC. Translated: CTCSADHNTEVF. The entire CDR3 protein reads CTCSADHNTEVFF.

Concerning this clone itself: Mouse germline and gene names are used. The read terminates 1 residue ahead of where the CDR3 ends, so the germline J gene completes it. The chain is built from TRBV1 and TRBJ2-1; 9 bases fit TRBD2. Germline values: CDR1 NSQYPW, CDR2 LRSPGD (reference sequence). V shed 0 bases, J shed 4 bases, and the junction held 4 bases outside the gene matches. This CDR3 region has 16 residues. CDR3 DNA, as far as it was read: TGCACCTGCAGTGCAGATCCCTGGGGGGGGTATGCTGAGCAGTTC. It codes for CTCSADPWGGYAEQF. The CDR3 reads in full as CTCSADPWGGYAEQFF.

Notes on this clone: Mouse germline and gene names are used. From the germline J gene comes the end of the CDR3, since the read stops 1 residue before it. The gene calls are TRBV13-2 and TRBJ2-2, with D tentatively TRBD1 (5 bases). The germline V gene has CDR1 NNHNN and CDR2 SYGAGS (reference sequence). The CDR3 is 13 amino acids. Deletions cut 3 bases from V and 6 bases from J, with 9 bases between. This chain's CDR3 is CASGGQGAGQLYF. The part of the CDR3 DNA that was read is TGTGCCAGCGGTGGCCAGGGCGCCGGGCAGCTCTAC.

As regards this clone: Genes and germline are mouse. The read falls 1 residue short of the CDR3 end, and the missing part is taken from the germline J gene. The V and J genes are TRBV13-1 and TRBJ1-4, with D unresolved. The V gene lost 0 bases and the J gene lost 12 bases, with 9 bases spanning the gap. The CDR3 length is 12 residues. Germline CDR1 reads NSHNY; CDR2 reads SYGAGN. The sequenced part of the CDR3 DNA is TGTGCCAGCAGTGATGTCGAGAAACGATTATTT. This gives the protein CASSDVEKRLF. In full, the CDR3 is CASSDVEKRLFF. The full variable domain, with the rest looked up from reference TRBV13-1 and TRBJ1-4, is EAAVTQSPRNKVTVTGGNVTLSCRQTNSHNYMYWYRQDTGHGLRLIHYSYGAGNLRIGDVPDGYKATRTTQEDFFLLLELASPSQTSLYFCASSDVEKRLFFGHGTKLSVL.

Turning to this clone: The gene symbols are mouse symbols. The read comes to an end 1 residue before the CDR3 does, leaving the germline J gene to fill in the end. The chain links TRBV19 to TRBJ1-3; TRBD1 matches 9 bases. In germline, CDR1 is FNHDT, CDR2 SITEND (reference sequence). The CDR3 consists of 14 residues. Losses at the gene ends were 7 bases for V and 5 bases for J; bases not matched to a gene: 7. The CDR3 here is CASRLQGARNTLYF. The sequenced CDR3 bases are TGTGCCAGCCGGCTACAGGGGGCGAGAAATACGCTCTAT.

Details on this clone: Gene labels here are mouse ones. The read falls 1 residue short of the CDR3 end, and the missing part is taken from the germline J gene. This chain connects TRBV1 to TRBJ2-2; 8 bases agree with TRBD1. The CDR3 sequence is 15 residues long. Germline V gene sequence: CDR1 NSQYPW, CDR2 LRSPGD (reference sequence). The V and J ends lost 3 bases and 2 bases, in that order; junction bases with no gene match: 2. The covered CDR3 bases are TGCACCTGCAGTGCTCGACAGGGGAACACCGGGCAGCTCTAC. Translating it yields CTCSARQGNTGQLY. The entire CDR3 is CTCSARQGNTGQLYF.